One T cell receptor beta chain is described in this entry. The sample is drawn from a study of blood T cell repertoires in COVID-19. Study as a whole: Spain, Italy and the United States supplied samples that represented acute and convalescent COVID-19. T cells, B-cell-depleted T cells, or PBMCs supplied cDNA or gDNA.

The table came from immunoSEQ multiplex PCR; TCRdb's copy has only in-frame clones and leaves some out. The table shows over 200,000 clones, with 87% occurring only once. Per germline, CDR1 SGHTA and CDR2 FQGTGA. V gave up 2 bases and J gave up 6 bases, with 14 bases separating them. CDR3 length: 15 amino acids. The receptor was isolated from a man aged 55 to 69 who had recovered from COVID-19. The sequenced sample consisted of peripheral blood. The chain combines TRBV7-3 with TRBJ2-1, with D maybe TRBD2 (5 bases). In DNA, the CDR3 is TGTGCCAGCAGCTTAGCAGCGGCTGGAGGCAATGAGCAGTTCTTC. Residues: CASSLAAAGGNEQFF.